This TCR beta chain was identified during a study of regulatory T cells in long-lasting Graves disease. This clonotype was observed many times. Its antigen is not identified. Sample time point: newly diagnosed GD, antithyroid drugs for less than 3 months. The TCR library was made from RNA that had been extracted from PBMCs in TRIzol. Arm-PCR with iRepertoire HTBI primers amplified the CDR3 regions for these TCR beta libraries. In TCRdb, the multiplex PCR reads were re-called with MiXCR into one record per CDR3 protein. The profile covers roughly 610,000 distinct CDR3 sequences, with 15% to 20% appearing a single time and more than 10% taken by the ten largest. The germline V and J ends were trimmed by 5 bases and 1 base, with 17 bases remaining between them. The CDR3 consists of 15 residues. The germline V gene has CDR1 DFQATT and CDR2 SNEGSKA (reference sequence). Regarding the study as a whole: Persistent disease preferred TRBV28, TRBJ1-2 and TRBJ2-5.

The data were also submitted as part of a second study, on T cells in Graves' hyperthyroidism and ophthalmopathy. This second study says: Hyperthyroidism in the patients, aged 18 to 65, was newly diagnosed and under 2 months in duration. In the first-round RT-PCR of the TCR CDR3, the HTBI primer set was used.

This chain uses TRBV20-1 with TRBJ2-5; TRBD1 is a possible D gene (6 bases). The clonotype originates from a man younger than 30 with Graves disease. The starting material was peripheral blood mononuclear cells (PBMCs), obtained at new diagnosis, from a patient treated with antithyroid drugs. CDR3 coding DNA: TGCAGTGCTGATGACGCAGGGGCGTTCCAAGAGACCCAGTACTTC. The encoded protein is CSADDAGAFQETQYF.